What follows is one T cell receptor beta chain and its context. The table came from immunoSEQ multiplex PCR; TCRdb's copy has only in-frame clones and leaves some out. The profile shows tens of thousands of clones, under 95% of them singletons. This sample is drawn from a study of T cell changes during pregnancy in multiple sclerosis. The germline V and J ends were trimmed by 0 bases and 7 bases, with 8 bases remaining between them. The length of the CDR3 is 13 residues. Germline lookup yields CDR1 SGHRS and CDR2 YFSETQ. The source of this sequence is a female donor with multiple sclerosis, enrolled in a pregnancy study. The material was peripheral blood, obtained before pregnancy. The chain employs TRBV5-1 and TRBJ1-5; possible D gene TRBD1, 6 bases. The DNA for the CDR3 is TGCGCCAGCAGCTTGGAGGGGGTCCAGCCCCAGCATTTT. This codes for CASSLEGVQPQHF.